This entry features one TCR beta chain sequence. TCRdb's copy holds only in-frame clones and misses some; the assay was immunoSEQ multiplex PCR. The profile shows fewer than 250,000 clones, approximately 84% of them singletons. This sample stems from a study of blood T cell repertoires in COVID-19. In the study overall: Donors in the United States, Italy and Spain gave samples during acute or convalescent COVID-19. From T cells, B-cell-depleted T cells, or PBMCs came the material, which was cDNA or gDNA.

The sequenced sample was peripheral blood. The receptor was derived from a man aged 35-49 years with acute or convalescent COVID-19.

CDR3 protein: CASSIGQVIMNTEAFF. The CDR3 nucleotides are TGTGCCAGTAGTATTGGACAGGTGATTATGAACACTGAAGCTTTCTTT. The chain links TRBV19 to TRBJ1-1; 7 bases are shared with TRBD1. The germline V gene encodes CDR1 LNHDA and CDR2 SQIVND (reference sequence). With V trimmed by 3 bases and J by 0 bases, 7 bases remained unmatched. This CDR3 contains 16 residues.